These T cell receptor beta chains were read from a single sample in a study of T-cell reconstitution after alpha-beta-depleted transplantation in children. MiXCR was run by TCRdb on the PCR reads, yielding one entry per CDR3 protein. The table has fewer than 200,000 distinct CDR3 sequences, 6.5% to 7.5% seen once. The sample was PBMCs from the stem cell graft donor, taken from the stem cell graft. The source of these receptors is a human donor who donated a stem cell graft to a child with Wiskott-Aldrich syndrome. Both conserved end residues are part of each CDR3.

J gene	V gene	CDR3 protein
TRBJ2-7	TRBV20-1	CSADRASGPTYEQYF
TRBJ2-4	TRBV6-5	CASKAHRAKNIQYF
TRBJ2-1	TRBV5-1	CASSLGQGIWGNEQFF
TRBJ2-1	TRBV12-3/TRBV12-4	CASSFQRGAYNEQFF
TRBJ1-1	TRBV20-1	CSAIPQGIAFF
TRBJ1-4	TRBV6-5	CASSYSGRVDEKLFF
TRBJ1-1	TRBV5-1	CASSLQTGSEAFF
TRBJ2-5	TRBV12-3/TRBV12-4	CASSSRDRVEETQYF
TRBJ2-7	TRBV4-3	CASSQDHRTYEQYF
TRBJ2-2	TRBV10-3	CAISDWTMNTGELFF
TRBJ2-2	TRBV7-2	CASSLRRAGELFF
TRBJ2-7	TRBV29-1	CSVPGQGAYEQYF
TRBJ2-7	TRBV5-1	CASSLIATGPQGSYEQYF
TRBJ2-5	TRBV29-1	CSVSGNGETQYF
TRBJ1-4	TRBV5-5	CASSFALGGGPNEKLFF
TRBJ1-2	TRBV5-1	CASSLAPDTIYGYTF